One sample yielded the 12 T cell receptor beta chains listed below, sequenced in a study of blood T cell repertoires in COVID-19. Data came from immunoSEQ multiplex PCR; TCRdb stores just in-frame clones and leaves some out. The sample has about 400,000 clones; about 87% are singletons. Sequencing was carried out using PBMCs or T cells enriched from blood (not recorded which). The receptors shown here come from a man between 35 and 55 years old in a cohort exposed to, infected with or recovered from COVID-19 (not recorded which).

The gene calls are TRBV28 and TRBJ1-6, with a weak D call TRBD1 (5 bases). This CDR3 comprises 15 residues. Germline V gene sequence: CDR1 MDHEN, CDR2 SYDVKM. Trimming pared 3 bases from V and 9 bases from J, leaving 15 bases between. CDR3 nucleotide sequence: TGTGCCAGCAGTTTGGGGCCAGGCGGCGGTTCACCCCTCCACTTT. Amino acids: CASSLGPGGGSPLHF.

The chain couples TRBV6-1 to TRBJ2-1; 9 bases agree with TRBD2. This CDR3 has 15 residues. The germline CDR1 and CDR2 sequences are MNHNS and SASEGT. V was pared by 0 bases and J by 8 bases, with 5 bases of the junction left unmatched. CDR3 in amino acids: CASSEAGSGSYEQFF. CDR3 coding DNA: TGTGCCAGCAGTGAAGCGGGTAGCGGGAGTTATGAGCAGTTCTTC.

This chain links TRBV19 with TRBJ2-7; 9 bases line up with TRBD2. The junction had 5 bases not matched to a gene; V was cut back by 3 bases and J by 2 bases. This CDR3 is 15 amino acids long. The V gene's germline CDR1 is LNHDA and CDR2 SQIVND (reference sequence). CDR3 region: CASSMQLAGPYEQYF. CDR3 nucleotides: TGTGCCAGTAGTATGCAGCTAGCGGGACCCTACGAGCAGTACTTC.

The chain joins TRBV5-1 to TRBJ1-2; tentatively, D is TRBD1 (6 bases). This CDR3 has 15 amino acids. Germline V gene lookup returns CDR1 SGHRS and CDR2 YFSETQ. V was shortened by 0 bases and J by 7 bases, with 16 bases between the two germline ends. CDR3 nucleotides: TGCGCCAGCAGCTTGGCTCTGGGGGGGGCTCCTGGCTACACCTTC. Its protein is CASSLALGGAPGYTF.

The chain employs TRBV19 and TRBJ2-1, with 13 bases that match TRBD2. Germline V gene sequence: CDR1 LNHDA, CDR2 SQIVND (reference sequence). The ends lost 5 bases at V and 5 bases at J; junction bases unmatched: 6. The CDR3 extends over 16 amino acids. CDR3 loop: CASSHTGLAGNNEQFF. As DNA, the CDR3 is TGTGCCAGTAGTCACACGGGACTAGCGGGGAACAATGAGCAGTTCTTC. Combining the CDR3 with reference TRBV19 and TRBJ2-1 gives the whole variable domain DGGITQSPKYLFRKEGQNVTLSCEQNLNHDAMYWYRQDPGQGLRLIYYSQIVNDFQKGDIAEGYSVSREKKESFPLTVTSAQKNPTAFYLCASSHTGLAGNNEQFFGPGTRLTVL.

DNA of the CDR3: TGTGCCAGCAGCCAAGACAGGGGCGACACCGGGGAGCTGTTTTTT. Protein sequence: CASSQDRGDTGELFF. The V and J genes are TRBV27 and TRBJ2-2; the match to TRBD1 covers 8 bases. This CDR3 comprises 15 residues. V trimming: 6 bases; J trimming: 3 bases; junction bases outside the gene matches: 6. Germline V gene data show CDR1 as MNHEY and CDR2 as SMNVEV (reference sequence).

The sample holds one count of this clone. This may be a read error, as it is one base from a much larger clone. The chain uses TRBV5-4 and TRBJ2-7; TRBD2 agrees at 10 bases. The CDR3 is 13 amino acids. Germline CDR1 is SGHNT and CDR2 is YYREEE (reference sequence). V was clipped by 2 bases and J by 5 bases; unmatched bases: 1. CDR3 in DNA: TGTGCCAGCAGCTTAGCGGGAGGGGACGAGCAGTACTTC. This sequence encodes CASSLAGGDEQYF.

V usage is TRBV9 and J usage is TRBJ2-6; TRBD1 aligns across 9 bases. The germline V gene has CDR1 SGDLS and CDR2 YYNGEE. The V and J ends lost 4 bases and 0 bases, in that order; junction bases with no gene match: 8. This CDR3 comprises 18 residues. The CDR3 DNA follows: TGTGCCAGCAGCCTTCGGACAGGGGCGAACTCTGGGGCCAACGTCCTGACTTTC. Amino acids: CASSLRTGANSGANVLTF.

The CDR3 sequence: CAWRDTLTGGNGNTIYF. The CDR3 nucleotides read TGTGCCTGGAGGGATACCCTGACAGGGGGAAATGGAAACACCATATATTTT. This sequence joins TRBV30 and TRBJ1-3, with 9 bases identical to TRBD1. CDR1 and CDR2 from the germline V gene are GTSNPN and SVGIG (reference sequence). This CDR3 spans 17 amino acids. The V gene end was trimmed by 3 bases and the J gene end by 3 bases; junction bases not matched to a gene: 12.

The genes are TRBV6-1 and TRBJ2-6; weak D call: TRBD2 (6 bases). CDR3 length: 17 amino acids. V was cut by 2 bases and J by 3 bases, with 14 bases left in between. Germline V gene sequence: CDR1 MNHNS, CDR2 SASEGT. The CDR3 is CASSESWPGVGANVLTF. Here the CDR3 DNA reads TGTGCCAGCAGTGAATCTTGGCCGGGGGTTGGGGCCAACGTCCTGACTTTC.

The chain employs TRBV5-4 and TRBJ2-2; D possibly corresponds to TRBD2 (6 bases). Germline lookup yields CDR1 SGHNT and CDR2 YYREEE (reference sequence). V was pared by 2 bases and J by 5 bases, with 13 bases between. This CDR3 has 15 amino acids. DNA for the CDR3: TGTGCCAGCAGCTTCGGGTTAGCGGCGACCGGGGAGCTGTTTTTT. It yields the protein CASSFGLAATGELFF.

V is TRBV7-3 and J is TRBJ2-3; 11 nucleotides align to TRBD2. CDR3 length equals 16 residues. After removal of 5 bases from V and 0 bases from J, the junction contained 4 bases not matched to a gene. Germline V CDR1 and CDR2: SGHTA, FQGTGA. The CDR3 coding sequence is TGTGCCAGCAGCCCCACTAGCGGGAGTAGCACAGATACGCAGTATTTT. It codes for CASSPTSGSSTDTQYF.